This TCR beta chain was captured by sequencing in a study of blood T cell repertoires in COVID-19. Overall study: Samples of COVID-19 (acute and convalescent) were obtained from the United States, Italy and Spain. T cells, B-cell-depleted T cells, or PBMCs supplied cDNA or gDNA.

This CDR3 is 15 amino acids long. Germline V gene data show CDR1 as GTSNPN and CDR2 as SVGIG (reference sequence). V was pared by 1 base and J by 3 bases, with 15 bases between. Repertoires were generated with immunoSEQ multiplex PCR, while TCRdb's copy carries only in-frame clones and drops some. The sample contains about 170,000 clones, about 90% of which appear only once. The material sequenced was peripheral blood. This TCR was sampled from a man younger than 45 with COVID-19, enrolled during active disease. V and J are TRBV30 and TRBJ1-1, with D perhaps matching TRBD1 (6 bases). The DNA for the CDR3 is TGTGCCTGGAGTGGGGGTGAGGGGGTCTACACTGAAGCTTTCTTT. Translating it yields CAWSGGEGVYTEAFF.